Shown below are 19 T cell receptor beta chains from a single sample sequenced in a study of blood T cell repertoires in COVID-19. Here immunoSEQ multiplex PCR was the method, and the copy in TCRdb shows in-frame clones only, minus some. The sample includes about 84,000 clones, 83% of them seen just once. Sequenced input: peripheral blood. These receptors were obtained from an elderly woman with acute or convalescent COVID-19.

This chain connects TRBV5-4 to TRBJ1-2, with TRBD1 identical over 7 bases. Germline assignment: CDR1 SGHNT and CDR2 YYREEE (reference sequence). V gave up 4 bases and J gave up 6 bases; unmatched junction bases: 9. The CDR3 spans 14 residues. CDR3 sequence: CASSLKTTGDGYTF. In DNA form, the CDR3 reads TGTGCCAGCAGCCTTAAGACCACAGGGGATGGCTACACCTTC.

The V gene is TRBV18, the J gene TRBJ2-5; possibly TRBD2 for D (5 bases). Germline V lookup: CDR1 KGHSH, CDR2 LQKENI. The CDR3 spans 15 residues. Trimming pared 3 bases from V and 5 bases from J, leaving 16 bases between. Written as DNA, the CDR3 is TGTGCCAGCTCACCGCAAAGGGAGAGCGGCGAGACCCAGTACTTC. Protein sequence: CASSPQRESGETQYF. Full variable domain (outside the CDR3, taken from reference TRBV18 and TRBJ2-5): NAGVMQNPRHLVRRRGQEARLRCSPMKGHSHVYWYRQLPEEGLKFMVYLQKENIIDESGMPKERFSAEFPKEGPSILRIQQVVRGDSAAYFCASSPQRESGETQYFGPGTRLLVL.

V is TRBV3-1 (or the pseudogene TRBV3-2) and J is TRBJ2-7, with TRBD2 as a possible D gene (6 bases). The CDR3 spans 14 residues. Trimming removed 4 bases at V and 2 bases at J, with 12 bases between. CDR1 is LGHDT, CDR2 YNNKEL, per germline (reference sequence). CDR3 protein: CASSPPEGPYEQYF. Here the CDR3 DNA reads TGTGCCAGCAGCCCACCGGAGGGGCCCTACGAGCAGTACTTC.

The CDR3 nucleotides are TGCGCCAGCAGCTTGACAGGGGTCGACTATGGCTACACCTTC. It yields the protein CASSLTGVDYGYTF. This chain uses TRBV5-1 with TRBJ1-2, with 7 bases matching TRBD1. V lost 1 base, J lost 3 bases, and 3 bases stayed unmatched. The CDR3 totals 14 residues. Germline-derived CDR1 and CDR2 are SGHRS and YFSETQ.

This clone was observed a handful of times. DNA for the CDR3: TGTGCCAGCAGCCGTTCAACCAGCGGGAGCACCTACGAGCAGTACTTC. It specifies CASSRSTSGSTYEQYF. The V and J genes are TRBV4-2 and TRBJ2-7, with 8 bases matching TRBD2. V was clipped by 4 bases and J by 2 bases; unmatched bases: 10. Germline V CDR1 and CDR2: LGHNA, YNFKEQ. This CDR3 has 16 amino acids.

The chain recombines TRBV28 with TRBJ2-1, with 7 bases that match TRBD2. The CDR3 covers 16 residues. V lost 5 bases to trimming and J lost 0 bases; unmatched junction nucleotides: 7. The germline V gene has CDR1 MDHEN and CDR2 SYDVKM. For the CDR3, the DNA is TGTGCCAGCAGTCTTCGGGGCGGGAGCTCCTACAATGAGCAGTTCTTC. This sequence encodes CASSLRGGSSYNEQFF. The full variable domain, in which reference TRBV28 and TRBJ2-1 provide the parts outside the CDR3, is DVKVTQSSRYLVKRTGEKVFLECVQDMDHENMFWYRQDPGLGLRLIYFSYDVKMKEKGDIPEGYSVSREKKERFSLILESASTNQTSMYLCASSLRGGSSYNEQFFGPGTRLTVL.

The chain has TRBV28 and TRBJ1-1; the match to TRBD1 covers 7 bases. Trimming removed 7 bases from V and 7 bases from J; junction bases left unmatched: 15. In germline, CDR1 is MDHEN, CDR2 SYDVKM. The CDR3 extends over 15 amino acids. CDR3 in DNA: TGTGCCAGCATCCTAGCCCCCACAGGGGAAAGTGAAGCTTTCTTT. It encodes CASILAPTGESEAFF.

This clone occurred once. The rearrangement links TRBV9 to TRBJ2-2; D call uncertain. V lost 0 bases and J 2 bases, leaving 8 bases between the germline ends. The germline CDR1 and CDR2 sequences are SGDLS and YYNGEE. The CDR3 runs 15 residues. The CDR3 here is CASSVVPDNTGELFF. The CDR3 DNA follows: TGTGCCAGCAGCGTAGTCCCAGATAACACCGGGGAGCTGTTTTTT.

The chain couples TRBV7-2 to TRBJ2-1; 8 bases match TRBD2. Germline CDR1 is SGHTA and CDR2 is FQGNSA. Germline trimming cut 8 bases from V and 5 bases from J; bases unmatched to any gene: 17. The CDR3 consists of 17 residues. In DNA, the CDR3 is TGTGCCAGCTGGACTAGCATATCTCCCGAGAAAGACAATGAGCAGTTCTTC. Residues: CASWTSISPEKDNEQFF.

The V and J genes are TRBV6-5 and TRBJ1-1; no firm D call. This CDR3 spans 11 amino acids. The germline gives CDR1 MNHEY, CDR2 SVGAGI. Trimming stripped 6 bases from V and 8 bases from J, with 10 bases between. CDR3: CASSTESEAFF. DNA of the CDR3: TGTGCCAGCAGCACGGAGTCCGAAGCTTTCTTT.

This clone has only one observation. The chain uses TRBV7-2 and TRBJ2-3, with a tentative D call TRBD2 (6 bases). CDR3 length: 17 amino acids. V was clipped by 2 bases and J by 6 bases, with 21 bases between them. CDR1 is SGHTA and CDR2 is FQGNSA in the germline V gene. The CDR3 region is CASSLFPPAASVDTQYF. The CDR3, as DNA: TGTGCCAGCAGCTTATTCCCCCCGGCAGCTAGCGTGGATACGCAGTATTTT.

CDR3 sequence reads: CASSYSMGRETQYF. In DNA, the CDR3 is TGTGCCAGCAGTTACTCGATGGGGCGGGAGACCCAGTACTTC. The genes are TRBV6-5 and TRBJ2-5; the D gene is possibly TRBD1 (5 bases). The CDR3 runs to 14 residues. V lost 0 bases and J 5 bases, leaving 10 bases between the germline ends. The germline gives CDR1 MNHEY, CDR2 SVGAGI.

This chain links TRBV12-3 or TRBV12-4 with TRBJ2-2, with D possibly matching TRBD1 (5 bases). Trimming cost V 2 bases and J 7 bases, with 8 bases left between them. This CDR3 comprises 13 residues. The CDR3 here is CASSLRGGGELFF. In DNA, the CDR3 is TGTGCCAGCAGTTTAAGGGGTGGCGGGGAGCTGTTTTTT.

This clone showed up just once. V is TRBV12-3 or TRBV12-4 and J is TRBJ1-5; 7 bases are shared with TRBD1. CDR3 length: 13 amino acids. V was clipped by 6 bases and J by 9 bases; unmatched bases: 8. The CDR3 bases are TGTGCCAGCAGACCGGGACAGAGTGGGCCCCAGCATTTT. Translated: CASRPGQSGPQHF.

The chain recombines TRBV14 with TRBJ2-7; 8 nucleotides match TRBD1. The CDR3 length is 14 residues. The V segment lost 6 bases and the J segment 2 bases; nucleotides outside the gene matches: 6. Germline values: CDR1 SGHDN, CDR2 FVKESK. The chain's CDR3 is CASSNRGATYEQYF. DNA of the CDR3: TGTGCCAGCAGTAACAGGGGGGCTACCTACGAGCAGTACTTC.

This chain links TRBV6-5 with TRBJ2-1; D perhaps matches TRBD2 (6 bases). This CDR3 is built from 13 residues. Trimming removed 5 bases from V and 7 bases from J, with 12 bases in between. CDR1 is MNHEY and CDR2 is SVGAGI in the germline V gene. The DNA for the CDR3 is TGTGCCAGCAGTACCGGGAGCGTTAATGAGCAGTTCTTC. The encoded protein is CASSTGSVNEQFF.

The chain couples TRBV21-1 to TRBJ2-7; the listed D gene, TRBD1, was not tested against the DNA. TRBV21-1 is designated a pseudogene. This CDR3 contains 13 residues. In nucleotides, the CDR3 is TGTGCCACGCGCAGACAGGGTTCCTACGAGCAGTACTTC. It yields the protein CATRRQGSYEQYF.

This chain links TRBV4-2 with TRBJ2-3; the match to TRBD2 covers 9 bases. Per the germline V gene, CDR1 is LGHNA and CDR2 is YNFKEQ. The CDR3 is 17 residues long. V lost 1 base to trimming and J lost 3 bases; unmatched junction nucleotides: 8. The CDR3 region is CASSQVGAGGWTDTQYF. The CDR3 coding sequence is TGTGCCAGCAGCCAAGTTGGTGCGGGAGGGTGGACAGATACGCAGTATTTT.

V gene TRBV5-1 combines with J gene TRBJ2-1; 11 bases align to TRBD2. V lost 0 bases and J lost 6; bases outside the gene matches: 5. Germline lookup yields CDR1 SGHRS and CDR2 YFSETQ. The CDR3 sequence is 16 residues long. In DNA, the CDR3 is TGCGCCAGCAGCTTGGAAGGGACTAGCGGCACCAATGAGCAGTTCTTC. Amino acids: CASSLEGTSGTNEQFF.